This T cell receptor (beta chain) was retrieved from a study of cytomegalovirus exposure and HLA in healthy donors (dated by TCRdb to 2015 to 2018). Regarding the research as a whole: In an earlier analysis of 587 of the donors, around 300 Gb of sequence data and 90 million to 130 million unique TCR beta sequences from 150 million to 200 million T cells were reported. An early release covering about 600 HLA-typed donors comprised about 300 gigabases of sequencing data and around 86 million unique TCR sequences. Among the roughly 400 genotyped donors, 75% to 90% belonged to the genetic ancestry cluster associated with self-reported Caucasian donors. The study was designed to test whether signatures of past pathogen exposure could be identified by cataloging public T cell receptors. The study profiled the T cell repertoires of about 640 subjects by immunosequencing and related them to cytomegalovirus serostatus. In addition to the first cohort of 666 subjects, a separate validation cohort of under 150 different subjects was used. To predict cytomegalovirus infection status, the study combined high-throughput TCR immunosequencing, statistical association of individual TCRs with disease status, and machine learning. A later analysis re-examined previously published TCR beta repertoires from 500 to 700 donors and added high-resolution HLA genotyping to investigate patterns of TCR occurrence. The later analysis used no new phenotypic data to find candidate immune exposures, relying instead on TCR beta sequences and their occurrence across donors. An earlier analysis of around 540 of the donors applied high-throughput TCR beta sequencing to assess whether each TCR beta V gene segment acted as functional or pseudogenic. Donor age, sex, ethnicity and CMV serostatus were compiled together with the repertoire data. A later genetic analysis used genome-wide SNP genotypes for about 65% of the roughly 700 donors, treating that subset as a discovery cohort. Every repertoire in the discovery cohort had been generated on one and the same sequencing platform. HLA typing included class I and class II loci at four-digit resolution. Typing coverage differed by locus: A, B, C, DRB1 and DQB1 were typed in roughly 620-640 donors, DQA1 in approximately 520, DPA1 in approximately 610, and DPB1 in 450 to 490. Because of strong linkage in the cohort, a handful of DR-DQ haplotypes were treated as single units for association and clustering. On average, over 200,000 unique TCR beta nucleotide sequences were sequenced per donor among fewer than 500 genotyped donors of the cohort, with roughly 19% of those sequences being non-productive.

The investigation overall reported the following: When HLA alleles, especially DR and DQ, strongly co-occurred, attributing TCR associations to individual alleles was difficult. The classifier was reported to diagnose cytomegalovirus status with high specificity and sensitivity in both the original and validation cohorts. The authors suggested that the approach could potentially be generalized to other disease states and immunological phenotypes. A further reported finding was that TCR beta sequences accurately predicted the HLA-A and HLA-B alleles for most subjects in the first cohort. In an earlier analysis of 587 of the donors, most TCR beta V segments were observed in productive rearrangements about 90% or about 30% of the time, broadly matching IMGT annotations. The earlier analysis of a few hundred of the donors excluded some 15 rarely observed V segments, including chromosome 9 orphons, because counts were too low. In a later analysis, most CMV-associated TCR beta chains were found to appear HLA-restricted, with HLA associations seemingly driven largely by CMV exposure. The cohort was sequenced for TCR beta chains only, and without alpha or paired-chain data the features that could be detected were limited. In a later analysis, several top co-occurrence clusters were reported to appear linked to parvovirus B19, influenza, CMV and Epstein-Barr virus. Because HLA typing was unavailable for some donors at each locus, only the typed subset was used in association tests. Some IMGT-functional V segments, including TRBV6-2 and TRBV6-3, could not be distinguished by the 87-base-pair reads and were therefore excluded. Linkage disequilibrium might explain the correlated functional status among segregating V segments, but an unknown experimental factor could not be ruled out. A later analysis associated roughly 17,000 TCR beta sequences with specific HLA alleles at a false discovery rate of 0.05. A later genetic analysis associated a missense DCLRE1C variant with V-gene and J-gene trimming of TCR beta chains, and an independent cohort replicated the association. A group of highly shared sequence variants was considered likely to be a technical artifact of the sequencing pipeline. A total of fewer than 200 TCR beta chains were listed by the study as associated with cytomegalovirus. Roughly uniform sequencing depth across donors was assumed in presence/absence analyses, although this assumption may not hold. In a later analysis, HLA-associated TCR beta chains showed more clonal expansion and lower generation probabilities than non-associated chains that were equally common. Most TCR sequences were seen in very few donors, while some public TCRs were found in many individuals. Immune exposure information for the cohort was limited to CMV serostatus. A later analysis found that TCR association rates varied across HLA loci, with DRB1 alleles showing the most associated TCRs and HLA-C alleles the fewest. In vitro tests confirmed that a few of the cytomegalovirus-associated TCR beta chains recognize cytomegalovirus antigens. A later genetic analysis reported fewer N-insertions in productive TCRs among donors in an Asian-associated ancestry cluster than the roughly 690-donor mean.

Library prep was done by the immunoSEQ multiplex PCR assay. The multiplex PCR relied on a mix of 60 forward primers for TCR Vbeta segments and 13 reverse primers for TCR Jbeta segments. Amplification of the CDR3 region of rearranged TCR beta genes was performed with a multiplex PCR assay on genomic DNA. The amplified TCR beta libraries were sequenced on the Illumina HiSeq System as 87-base-pair reads. Turning to the authors' computational methods: A later analysis counted tens of millions of unique TCR beta chains across the 650 to 800 repertoires, and about 10 million of these chains were shared by at least two donors. Raw reads were error-corrected and collapsed into unique sequences with a nearest-neighbor algorithm that merged closely related sequences to remove PCR and sequencing errors. V, D and J gene segments were assigned by aligning CDR3 sequences to IMGT reference sequences. For a sequence to be retained, a match of at least six nucleotides to both a V gene segment and a J gene segment was required. A rearrangement was called productive if the CDR3 had no stop codons and remained in frame with V and J, and every other rearrangement was called non-productive. CDR3 was defined by IMGT convention, running from the second conserved V-encoded cysteine to the conserved J-encoded phenylalanine. Sequences without an unambiguous match to a single V gene segment were excluded from the earlier analysis of several hundred of the donors. An earlier analysis of a few hundred of the donors called V segments functional above 56.7% productive rearrangements and segregating when the between-donor standard deviation exceeded 5%. A statistical classification framework was developed to diagnose cytomegalovirus status using the catalog of TCR beta chain sequences. In a later analysis, TCR nucleotide sequences were compared against IMGT/GENE-DB human TR gene sequences so that V and J genes could be assigned. Using the TCRdist pipeline, a later analysis assigned CDR3 sequences along with most-parsimonious VDJ recombination scenarios. In a later analysis, every TCR beta chain was defined by the combination of its CDR3 amino acid sequence and its V-gene family, and reads without a unique V-gene family were dropped. To address suspected cross-contamination and a sequencing artifact, a later analysis removed under 600 highly shared, low-generation-probability nucleotide sequences. In a later analysis, a clonal expansion index was calculated for each public chain from normalized within-repertoire ranks of inferred template counts. In a later analysis, generation probabilities were computed using a VDJ recombination model fitted to out-of-frame rearrangements, and the results were checked against IGoR. In a later analysis, TCR-TCR, TCR-HLA and TCR-CMV co-occurrence was scored with hypergeometric tests, and a repertoire-size bias correction was applied to TCR pairs. A later analysis estimated false discovery rates by permuting HLA or CMV assignments 20 times. In a later analysis, co-occurring TCRs were grouped with DBSCAN, and TCRdist sequence similarity was added when clustering was performed within HLA-allele-positive subsets. Co-occurrence clustering excluded repertoires with fewer than 30,000 or more than 120,000 public chains, plus five with anomalous nucleotide sharing. Entries here come from immuneACCESS through TCRdb and include only in-frame sequences with V and J called. Some clones fail to appear in such tables; in the studies checked, an unresolved V gene covers under half of the shortfall, and the cause of the remainder is unknown. V and J calls and clone size come straight from that table; D and trimming were deduced from the DNA. The sample records more than 85,000 clones, about 68% of which are singletons. Of the sample, 13% to 15% is held by the ten largest clones.

This clone came up once. The target of this receptor is not known. No qualities accompany the bases; no much larger clone lies one base away. The cohort comprised some 680 healthy bone marrow donors. At the time of sampling, every cohort member was nominally healthy, though immune exposures that went unrecorded were likely present. The donor tested CMV seropositive and was one of the 289 seropositive cohort members. A peripheral blood sample was provided by each donor, and peripheral blood mononuclear cells were used for TCR beta sequencing. Genomic DNA was extracted from the blood cell samples with the Qiagen DNeasy Blood Extraction Kit. Its CDR3 holds 16 amino acids, cysteine through phenylalanine. The CDR3 DNA has 48 bases and is translated from base 1. V is pruned by 3 bases and J by 5 bases, leaving 4 bases of the junction without a gene match. CDR1 and CDR2 (SNHLY, FYNNEI) derive from the germline V gene.

The clonotype was recovered from a male donor in good health and CMV-seropositive. Sequencing was performed on PBMCs. The rearrangement combines TRBV2 with TRBJ2-5; 15 nucleotides in the junction match TRBD2. The bases are TGTGCCAGCAGTGACGGACTAGCGGGGGGGAGGGAGACCCAGTACTTC. It encodes CASSDGLAGGRETQYF.